Shown below are 25 T cell receptor beta chains from a single sample sequenced in a study of shared clonotypes between healthy human individuals (dated by TCRdb to 2020 to 2021). Library generation was performed with the immunoSEQ multiplex PCR assay. TCRdb limited this immuneACCESS table to in-frame rearrangements with V and J called. A share of clones is missing; checked studies link under half to unresolved V genes, and the rest is unexplained. The sample table lists under 1 million clones, almost 95% of them with a count of one. Under 30% of the sample rests with the top ten. CD8 naive samples were obtained by positive selection for CCR7 among CD45RO-negative cells, yielding a CD45RA+CCR7+ population from which TemRA cells were excluded. The material sequenced was naive CD8+ T cells sorted from blood. The cell subset or site label on this specimen signifies: CD45RA+CCR7+. These receptors were obtained from a man in his thirties or forties in good health.

The rearrangement links TRBV11-2 to TRBJ2-2; D not certain. The CDR3 is made up of 17 amino acids. Trimming pared 5 bases from V and 3 bases from J, leaving 19 bases between. The germline gives CDR1 SGHAT, CDR2 FQNNGV. The CDR3 region has the DNA TGTGCCAGCAGCAGCAATTGGACCAGTTCATACACCGGGGAGCTGTTTTTT. It is translated as CASSSNWTSSYTGELFF.

The genes are TRBV11-3 and TRBJ2-3; the match to TRBD1 covers 7 bases. The CDR3 covers 14 residues. V lost 4 bases and J lost 5; bases outside the gene matches: 6. The germline V gene encodes CDR1 SGHNT and CDR2 YENEEA. The CDR3 is CASSSGQERDTQYF. As DNA, the CDR3 is TGTGCCAGCAGCTCTGGACAGGAGAGAGATACGCAGTATTTT.

This clone was seen a single time. V is TRBV6-1 and J is TRBJ2-1, with 9 bases that match TRBD2. V lost 3 bases to trimming and J lost 4 bases; unmatched junction nucleotides: 10. CDR3 length: 17 amino acids. Germline-derived CDR1 and CDR2 are MNHNS and SASEGT. The CDR3 sequence: CASSEQRGGLAYNEQFF. CDR3 nucleotides: TGTGCCAGCAGTGAGCAACGTGGGGGACTAGCATACAATGAGCAGTTCTTC.

The CDR3 DNA is TGTGCCAGCAGTTACTCTTCGGCTTACTATGGCTACACCTTC. Translation: CASSYSSAYYGYTF. V usage is TRBV6-5 and J usage is TRBJ1-2, with D unresolved. This CDR3 comprises 14 residues. V was cut by 0 bases and J by 3 bases, with 8 bases left in between. CDR1 MNHEY and CDR2 SVGAGI come from the germline V gene.

The chain recombines TRBV6-5 with TRBJ1-1; D might be TRBD1 (6 bases). The CDR3 loop spans 13 amino acids. CDR1 and CDR2 from the germline V gene are MNHEY and SVGAGI. Trimming shortened V by 7 bases and J by 0 bases, and 9 bases separated the two germline ends. In DNA, the CDR3 is TGTGCCAGCAAAACAGGGCTGAACACTGAAGCTTTCTTT. Its protein is CASKTGLNTEAFF.

The V call is TRBV4-3, the J call TRBJ2-1; D uncertain. CDR3 size: 14 residues. The germline gives CDR1 LGHNA, CDR2 YSLEER. V lost 0 bases and J 6 bases, leaving 9 bases between the germline ends. CDR3 coding DNA: TGCGCCAGCAGCCAAGACACCCGAGGCAATGAGCAGTTCTTC. Encoded protein: CASSQDTRGNEQFF.

The V and J genes are TRBV27 and TRBJ2-1, with 10 bases identical to TRBD2. Germline V gene sequence: CDR1 MNHEY, CDR2 SMNVEV (reference sequence). Trimming took 5 bases from V and 10 from J; bases not matched to a gene: 11. The CDR3 is 15 amino acids. The CDR3 is CASSLLAGDGTEQFF. CDR3 nucleotides: TGTGCCAGCAGTCTCCTAGCGGGAGACGGCACGGAGCAGTTCTTC.

This chain uses TRBV7-9 with TRBJ2-3, with a tentative D call TRBD1 (6 bases). The CDR3 loop spans 16 amino acids. V was pared by 0 bases and J by 3 bases, with 13 bases between. Per germline, CDR1 SEHNR and CDR2 FQNEAQ (reference sequence). The CDR3 is CASSLARGGLTDTQYF. The CDR3 DNA reads TGTGCCAGCAGCTTAGCGAGAGGGGGTCTGACAGATACGCAGTATTTT.

This clone was seen a few times. This chain links TRBV7-9 with TRBJ1-2; D perhaps matches TRBD1 (6 bases). Germline-derived CDR1 and CDR2 are SEHNR and FQNEAQ (reference sequence). The CDR3 consists of 16 residues. Trimming pared 2 bases from V and 5 bases from J, leaving 18 bases between. The CDR3 loop reads CASSLLPGEGGYGYTF. The CDR3 region has the DNA TGTGCCAGCAGCTTACTTCCAGGGGAAGGAGGGTATGGCTACACCTTC. Filled out from reference TRBV7-9 and TRBJ1-2, the complete variable domain reads DTGVSQNPRHKITKRGQNVTFRCDPISEHNRLYWYRQTLGQGPEFLTYFQNEAQLEKSRLLSDRFSAERPKGSFSTLEIQRTEQGDSAMYLCASSLLPGEGGYGYTFGSGTRLTVV.

CDR3: CSAAPGNTEAFF. In DNA, the CDR3 is TGCAGCGCCGCCCCAGGTAACACTGAAGCTTTCTTT. The V and J genes are TRBV29-1 and TRBJ1-1; D unclear. The CDR3 is 12 residues long. The germline V gene has CDR1 SQVTM and CDR2 ANQGSEA. Trimming removed 7 bases from V and 2 bases from J, with 11 bases in between. The variable domain in full, with the rest retrieved from reference TRBV29-1 and TRBJ1-1, is SAVISQKPSRDICQRGTSLTIQCQVDSQVTMMFWYRQQPGQSLTLIATANQGSEATYESGFVIDKFPISRPNLTFSTLTVSNMSPEDSSIYLCSAAPGNTEAFFGQGTRLTVV.

The rearrangement links TRBV2 to TRBJ2-1; 7 positions match TRBD2. This CDR3 has 14 amino acids. The junction had 7 bases not matched to a gene; V was cut back by 7 bases and J by 4 bases. Germline CDR1 SNHLY, CDR2 FYNNEI. The CDR3 sequence is CASTPASGYNEQFF. CDR3 bases: TGTGCCAGCACCCCGGCTAGCGGTTACAATGAGCAGTTCTTC.

The gene calls are TRBV19 and TRBJ1-1; TRBD1 is a possible D gene (5 bases). CDR1 is LNHDA, CDR2 SQIVND, per germline (reference sequence). CDR3 length: 13 amino acids. Deletions cut 1 base from V and 6 bases from J, with 9 bases between. CDR3 in DNA: TGTGCCAGTAGTATAGCGCGGGGCGCTGAAGCTTTCTTT. This codes for CASSIARGAEAFF.

This chain uses TRBV6-1 with TRBJ2-1, with a weak D call TRBD2 (5 bases). The V gene's germline CDR1 is MNHNS and CDR2 SASEGT. The CDR3 loop spans 12 amino acids. Trimming cost V 11 bases and J 9 bases, with 17 bases left between them. Written as DNA, the CDR3 is TGTGCCGCCAATAGCGCGATTGGTGAGCAGTTCTTC. It is translated as CAANSAIGEQFF.

This chain links TRBV28 with TRBJ1-5; the match to TRBD1 covers 10 bases. CDR3 length: 14 amino acids. V dropped 6 bases and J dropped 6; count of bases not matched to a gene: 5. Germline V gives CDR1 MDHEN, CDR2 SYDVKM. The CDR3 loop is CASSYGQGVQPQHF. Written as DNA, the CDR3 is TGTGCCAGCAGCTATGGACAGGGGGTTCAGCCCCAGCATTTT.

CDR3 sequence reads: CASSPPRQAYTGELFF. In DNA, the CDR3 is TGTGCCAGCAGCCCCCCGAGACAGGCCTACACCGGGGAGCTGTTTTTT. The chain has TRBV14 and TRBJ2-2; tentatively, D is TRBD1 (6 bases). With 4 bases removed from V and 3 bases from J, the gap between germline ends came to 15 bases. CDR1 is SGHDN, CDR2 FVKESK, per germline. This CDR3 region has 16 residues.

V usage is TRBV7-9 and J usage is TRBJ1-1; tentative D call: TRBD1 (6 bases). Trimming cost V 6 bases and J 9 bases, with 11 bases left between them. The CDR3 runs to 11 residues. Germline lookup yields CDR1 SEHNR and CDR2 FQNEAQ (reference sequence). The CDR3 DNA sequence: TGTGCCAGCAGGTCAAGGGACAAAGCTTTCTTT. Translated: CASRSRDKAFF.

This clone was picked up one time. V gene TRBV6-5 combines with J gene TRBJ2-7, with D possibly being TRBD2 (5 bases). This CDR3 has 12 residues. The germline V and J ends were trimmed by 6 bases and 4 bases, with 10 bases remaining between them. Germline CDR1 is MNHEY and CDR2 is SVGAGI. CDR3 loop: CASSHSGYEQYF. For the CDR3, the DNA is TGTGCCAGCAGCCACAGCGGTTACGAGCAGTACTTC.

The V and J genes are TRBV7-6 and TRBJ2-7; TRBD2 is a possible D gene (7 bases). The CDR3 is 20 residues long. With 5 bases removed from V and 4 bases from J, the gap between germline ends came to 33 bases. Germline assignment: CDR1 SGHVS and CDR2 FNYEAQ. The CDR3 DNA follows: TGTGCCAGCAGCAAATTATTGGACAGCCTTGCTAGCGGCAACCAGTACGAGCAGTACTTC. Amino acids: CASSKLLDSLASGNQYEQYF.

The rearrangement uses TRBV27 and TRBJ2-1; D remains ambiguous. CDR1 is MNHEY and CDR2 is SMNVEV in the germline V gene (reference sequence). The CDR3 is 13 amino acids. With 2 bases removed from V and 9 bases from J, the gap between germline ends came to 11 bases. CDR3 nucleotides: TGTGCCAGCAGTTTAGGTGCGGAAATTGAGCAGTTCTTC. This codes for CASSLGAEIEQFF.

Worth noting for this clone: The sample carries other DNA sequences with the same CDR3. The J gene is TRBJ2-2, the V gene TRBV7-9; D is uncertain. The V end was cut by 1 base, the J end by 5 bases, with 5 bases between. Germline V gene sequence: CDR1 SEHNR, CDR2 FQNEAQ (reference sequence). The CDR3 totals 13 residues. The CDR3 reads CASSLGETGELFF. DNA for the CDR3: TGTGCCAGCAGCTTAGGAGAAACCGGGGAGCTGTTTTTT. The whole variable domain, filled in from reference TRBV7-9 and TRBJ2-2, reads DTGVSQNPRHKITKRGQNVTFRCDPISEHNRLYWYRQTLGQGPEFLTYFQNEAQLEKSRLLSDRFSAERPKGSFSTLEIQRTEQGDSAMYLCASSLGETGELFFGEGSRLTVL.

V and J are TRBV30 and TRBJ2-3; D remains unclear. Germline V gene data show CDR1 as GTSNPN and CDR2 as SVGIG (reference sequence). The CDR3 consists of 15 residues. Trimming removed 1 base at V and 1 base at J, with 12 bases between. CDR3: CAWSALVPGTDTQYF. The CDR3 coding sequence is TGTGCCTGGAGTGCCCTAGTTCCCGGCACAGATACGCAGTATTTT.

V and J are TRBV15 and TRBJ2-2, with D unresolved. This CDR3 has 15 amino acids. V shed 0 bases and J shed 7 bases, with 12 bases lying between them. Per the germline V gene, CDR1 is LNHNV and CDR2 is YYDKDF (reference sequence). The CDR3 nucleotides are TGTGCCACCAGCAGAGACGAGGACCCGGTCGGGGAGCTGTTTTTT. Amino acids: CATSRDEDPVGELFF.

J is TRBJ2-5 and V is TRBV27; perhaps TRBD1 as D (5 bases). The CDR3 contains 14 residues. The V gene lost 1 base and the J gene lost 2 bases, with 8 bases spanning the gap. Per germline, CDR1 MNHEY and CDR2 SMNVEV (reference sequence). The CDR3 loop is CASSLWAGQETQYF. The CDR3 DNA reads as TGTGCCAGCAGTTTATGGGCAGGGCAAGAGACCCAGTACTTC.

The table lists this clone with a count of one. V is TRBV23-1 and J is TRBJ1-4; tentative D call: TRBD1 (5 bases). TRBV23-1 is flagged as an ORF with uncertain function. The CDR3 runs to 15 residues. The V end lost 4 bases, the J end lost 2 bases, and 11 bases lay between the germline ends. CDR3 region: CASSPKRGTNEKLFF. In nucleotides, the CDR3 is TGCGCCAGCAGTCCCAAACGGGGGACTAATGAAAAACTGTTTTTT.

Concerning this clone itself: At one of its ends the junction is not consistent with the germline gene, which may arise from a read error. This sequence joins TRBV27 and TRBJ2-7; TRBD1 matches at 7 bases. Per the germline V gene, CDR1 is MNHEY and CDR2 is SMNVEV (reference sequence). CDR3 size: 12 residues. In nucleotides, the CDR3 is TGTGCCAGCAGCCCGATTGGAGACAGGGTGTTCTTC. This sequence encodes CASSPIGDRVFF.